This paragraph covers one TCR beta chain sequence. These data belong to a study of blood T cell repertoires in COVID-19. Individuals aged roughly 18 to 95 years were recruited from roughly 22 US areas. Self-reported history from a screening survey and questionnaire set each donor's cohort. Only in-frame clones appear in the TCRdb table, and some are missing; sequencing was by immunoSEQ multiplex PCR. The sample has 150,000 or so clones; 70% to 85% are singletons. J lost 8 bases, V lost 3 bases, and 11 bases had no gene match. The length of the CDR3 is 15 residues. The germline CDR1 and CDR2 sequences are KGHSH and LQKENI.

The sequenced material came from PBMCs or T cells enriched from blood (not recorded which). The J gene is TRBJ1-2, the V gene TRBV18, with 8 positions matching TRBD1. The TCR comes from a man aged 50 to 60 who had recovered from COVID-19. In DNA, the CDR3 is TGTGCCAGCTCACCTCAGGGGGCGGAAATCGGAGGCTACACCTTC. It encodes CASSPQGAEIGGYTF.